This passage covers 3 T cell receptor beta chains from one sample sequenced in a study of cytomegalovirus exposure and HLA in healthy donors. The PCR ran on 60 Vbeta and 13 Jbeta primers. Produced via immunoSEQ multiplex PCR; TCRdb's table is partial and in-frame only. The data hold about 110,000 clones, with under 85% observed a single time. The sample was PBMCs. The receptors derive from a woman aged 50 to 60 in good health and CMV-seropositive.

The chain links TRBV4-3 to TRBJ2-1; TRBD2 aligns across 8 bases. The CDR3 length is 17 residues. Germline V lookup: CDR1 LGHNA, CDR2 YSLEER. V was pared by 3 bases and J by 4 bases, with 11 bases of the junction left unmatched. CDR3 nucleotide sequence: TGCGCCAGCAGCCAGGGGACAATAGCGGGGCTTTACAATGAGCAGTTCTTC. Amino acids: CASSQGTIAGLYNEQFF.

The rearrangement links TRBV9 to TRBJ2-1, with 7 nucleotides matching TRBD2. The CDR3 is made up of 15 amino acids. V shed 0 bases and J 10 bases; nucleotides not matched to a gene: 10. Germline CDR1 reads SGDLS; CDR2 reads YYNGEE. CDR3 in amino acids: CASSVASGAAGEQFF. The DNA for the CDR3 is TGTGCCAGCAGCGTAGCCAGCGGGGCCGCGGGGGAGCAGTTCTTC.

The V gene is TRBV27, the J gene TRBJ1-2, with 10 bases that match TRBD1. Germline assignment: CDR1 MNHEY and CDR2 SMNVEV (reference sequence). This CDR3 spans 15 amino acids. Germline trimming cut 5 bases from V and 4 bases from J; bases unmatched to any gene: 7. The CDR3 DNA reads TGTGCCAGCAGTCCGGGGACAGGGGCCCCCTATGGCTACACCTTC. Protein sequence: CASSPGTGAPYGYTF.